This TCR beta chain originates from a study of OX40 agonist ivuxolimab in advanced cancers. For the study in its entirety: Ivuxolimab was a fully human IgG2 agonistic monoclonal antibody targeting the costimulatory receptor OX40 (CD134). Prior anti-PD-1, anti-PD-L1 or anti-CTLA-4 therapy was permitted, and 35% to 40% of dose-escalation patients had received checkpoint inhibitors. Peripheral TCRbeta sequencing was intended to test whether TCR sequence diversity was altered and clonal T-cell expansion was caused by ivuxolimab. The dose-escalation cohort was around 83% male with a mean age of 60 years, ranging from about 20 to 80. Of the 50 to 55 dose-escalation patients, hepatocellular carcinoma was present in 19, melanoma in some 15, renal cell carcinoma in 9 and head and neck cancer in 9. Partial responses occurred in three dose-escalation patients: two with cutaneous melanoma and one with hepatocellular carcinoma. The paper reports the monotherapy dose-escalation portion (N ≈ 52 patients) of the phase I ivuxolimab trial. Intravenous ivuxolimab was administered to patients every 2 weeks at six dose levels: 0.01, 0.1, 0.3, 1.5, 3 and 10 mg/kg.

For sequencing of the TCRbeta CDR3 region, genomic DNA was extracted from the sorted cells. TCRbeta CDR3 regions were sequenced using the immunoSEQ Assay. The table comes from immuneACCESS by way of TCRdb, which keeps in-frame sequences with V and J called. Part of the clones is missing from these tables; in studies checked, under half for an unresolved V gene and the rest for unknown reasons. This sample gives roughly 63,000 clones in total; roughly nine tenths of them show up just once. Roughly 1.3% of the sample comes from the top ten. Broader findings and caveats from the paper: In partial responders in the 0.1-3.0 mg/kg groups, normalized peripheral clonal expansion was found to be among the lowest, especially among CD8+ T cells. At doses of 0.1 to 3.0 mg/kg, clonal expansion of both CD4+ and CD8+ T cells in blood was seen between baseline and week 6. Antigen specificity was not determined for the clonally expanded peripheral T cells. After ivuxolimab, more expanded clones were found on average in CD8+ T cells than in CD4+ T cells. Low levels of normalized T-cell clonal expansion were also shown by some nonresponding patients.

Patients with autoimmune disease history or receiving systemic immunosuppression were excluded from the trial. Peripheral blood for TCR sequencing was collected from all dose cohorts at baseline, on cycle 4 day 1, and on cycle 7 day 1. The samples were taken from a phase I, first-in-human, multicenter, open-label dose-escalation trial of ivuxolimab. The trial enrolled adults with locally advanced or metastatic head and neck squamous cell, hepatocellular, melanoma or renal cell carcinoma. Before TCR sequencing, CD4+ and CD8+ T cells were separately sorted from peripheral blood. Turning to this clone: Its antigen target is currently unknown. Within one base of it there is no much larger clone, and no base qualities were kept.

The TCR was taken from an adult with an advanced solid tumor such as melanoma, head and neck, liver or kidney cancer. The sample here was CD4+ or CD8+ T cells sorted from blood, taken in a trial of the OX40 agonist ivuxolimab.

The DNA is TGTGCCAGCTCACTTCTAGTGACAAAAAACATTCAGTACTTC. The encoded protein is CASSLLVTKNIQYF. This chain is built from TRBV18 and TRBJ2-4, with the D gene too uncertain to name. The CDR3 spans 14 residues, from the cysteine through the phenylalanine. The retained sequence is limited to the CDR3, 42 bases, with the frame set at the first base. The CDR1 and CDR2 encoded by the germline V gene are KGHSH and LQKENI. V loses 4 bases of germline sequence and J loses 4 bases, and the interval between the two ends is 11 bases.